The entry below describes one TCR beta chain. Its antigen is currently unknown. A single record per CDR3 protein comes from TCRdb applying MiXCR to the 5' RACE reads. This table holds around 670,000 distinct CDR3 sequences, roughly 6.2% found once. The sample is drawn from a study of identical twins. General observations from the study: The abundant beta clonotypes from cord blood had fewer insertions, and memory repertoires had none of this.

Material: naive T cells sorted from blood. The clonotype was recovered from a young man in good health.

DNA of the CDR3: TGTGCCAGCAGTTTTCGCGGGACTCAGTCCTACAATGAGCAGTTCTTC. This encodes CASSFRGTQSYNEQFF. This rearrangement joins TRBV27 to TRBJ2-1; D may be TRBD2 (6 bases). The CDR3 length is 16 residues. V gave up 3 bases and J gave up 1 base, with 13 bases separating them. Per germline, CDR1 MNHEY and CDR2 SMNVEV (reference sequence).